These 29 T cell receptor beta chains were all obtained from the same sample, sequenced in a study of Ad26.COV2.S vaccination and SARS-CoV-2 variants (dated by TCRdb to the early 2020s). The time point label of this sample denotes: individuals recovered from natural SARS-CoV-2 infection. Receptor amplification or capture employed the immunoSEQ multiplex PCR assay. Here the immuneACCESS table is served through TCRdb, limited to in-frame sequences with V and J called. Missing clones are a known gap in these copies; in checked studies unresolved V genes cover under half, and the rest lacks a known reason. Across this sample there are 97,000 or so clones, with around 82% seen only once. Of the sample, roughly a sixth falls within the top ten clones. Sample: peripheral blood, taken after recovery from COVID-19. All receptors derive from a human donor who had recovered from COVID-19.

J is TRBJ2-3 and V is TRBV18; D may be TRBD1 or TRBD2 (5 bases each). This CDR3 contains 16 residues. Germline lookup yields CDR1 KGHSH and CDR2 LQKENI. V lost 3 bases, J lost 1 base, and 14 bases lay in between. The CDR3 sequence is CASSPGTGRGTDTQYF. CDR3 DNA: TGTGCCAGCTCACCGGGGACGGGTAGAGGCACAGATACGCAGTATTTT.

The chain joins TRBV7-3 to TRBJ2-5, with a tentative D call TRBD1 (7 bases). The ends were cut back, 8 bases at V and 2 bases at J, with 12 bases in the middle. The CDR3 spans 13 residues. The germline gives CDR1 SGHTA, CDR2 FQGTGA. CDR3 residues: CASGGGSQETQYF. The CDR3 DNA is TGTGCCAGCGGAGGGGGCAGTCAAGAGACCCAGTACTTC.

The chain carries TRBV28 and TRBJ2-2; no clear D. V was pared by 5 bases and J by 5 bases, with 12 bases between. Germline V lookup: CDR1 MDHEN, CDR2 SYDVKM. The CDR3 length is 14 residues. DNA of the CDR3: TGTGCCAGCAGTATCCTCAGCCAGACCGGGGAGCTGTTTTTT. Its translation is CASSILSQTGELFF. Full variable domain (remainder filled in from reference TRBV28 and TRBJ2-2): DVKVTQSSRYLVKRTGEKVFLECVQDMDHENMFWYRQDPGLGLRLIYFSYDVKMKEKGDIPEGYSVSREKKERFSLILESASTNQTSMYLCASSILSQTGELFFGEGSRLTVL.

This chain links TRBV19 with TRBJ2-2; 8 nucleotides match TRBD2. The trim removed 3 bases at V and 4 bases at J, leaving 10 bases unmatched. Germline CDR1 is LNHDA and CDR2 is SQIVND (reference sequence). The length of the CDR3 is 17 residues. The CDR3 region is CASSIDGTRGGTGELFF. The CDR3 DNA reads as TGTGCCAGTAGTATCGATGGGACTAGGGGTGGCACCGGGGAGCTGTTTTTT.

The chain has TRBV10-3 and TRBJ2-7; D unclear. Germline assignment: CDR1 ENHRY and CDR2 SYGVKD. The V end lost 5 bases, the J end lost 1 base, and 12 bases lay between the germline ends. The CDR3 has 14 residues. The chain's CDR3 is CAISSIGNSYEQYF. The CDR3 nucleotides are TGTGCCATCAGTTCGATAGGTAATTCCTACGAGCAGTACTTC.

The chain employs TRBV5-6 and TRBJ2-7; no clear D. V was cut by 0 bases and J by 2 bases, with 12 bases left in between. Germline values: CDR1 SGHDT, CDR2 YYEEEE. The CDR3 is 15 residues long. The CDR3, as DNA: TGTGCCAGCAGCTTGGGGCAACTCGTTGCCTACGAGCAGTACTTC. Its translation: CASSLGQLVAYEQYF. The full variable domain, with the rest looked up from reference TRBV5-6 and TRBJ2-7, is DAGVTQSPTHLIKTRGQQVTLRCSPKSGHDTVSWYQQALGQGPQFIFQYYEEEERQRGNFPDRFSGHQFPNYSSELNVNALLLGDSALYLCASSLGQLVAYEQYFGPGTRLTVT.

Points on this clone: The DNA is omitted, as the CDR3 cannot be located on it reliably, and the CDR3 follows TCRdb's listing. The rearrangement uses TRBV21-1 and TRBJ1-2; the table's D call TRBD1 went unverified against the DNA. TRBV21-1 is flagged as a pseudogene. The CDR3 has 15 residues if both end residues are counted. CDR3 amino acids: CASSKVAGGSYGYTF.

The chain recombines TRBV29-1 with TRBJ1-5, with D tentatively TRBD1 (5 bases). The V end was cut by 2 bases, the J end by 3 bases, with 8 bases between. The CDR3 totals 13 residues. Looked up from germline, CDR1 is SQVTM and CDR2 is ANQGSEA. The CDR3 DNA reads TGCAGCGTTGAATGGGGGATCAATCAGCCCCAGCATTTT. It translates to CSVEWGINQPQHF.

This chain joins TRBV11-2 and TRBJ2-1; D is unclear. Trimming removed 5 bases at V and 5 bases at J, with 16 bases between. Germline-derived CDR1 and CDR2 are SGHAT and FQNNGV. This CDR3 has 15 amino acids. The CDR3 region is CASSVINQLNNEQFF. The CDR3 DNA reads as TGTGCCAGCAGCGTAATCAACCAGCTAAACAATGAGCAGTTCTTC.

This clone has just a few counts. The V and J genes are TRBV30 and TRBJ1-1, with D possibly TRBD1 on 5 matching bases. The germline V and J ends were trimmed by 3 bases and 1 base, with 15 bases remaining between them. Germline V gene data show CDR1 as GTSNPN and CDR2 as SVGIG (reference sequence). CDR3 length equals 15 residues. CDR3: CAWSATRDGNTEAFF. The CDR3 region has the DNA TGTGCCTGGAGCGCAACCCGGGACGGGAACACTGAAGCTTTCTTT.

The CDR3 sequence is CASRPDRVNTEAFF. CDR3 DNA sequence: TGTGCCAGCAGGCCCGACAGGGTGAACACTGAAGCTTTCTTT. The gene calls are TRBV7-9 and TRBJ1-1, with 7 positions matching TRBD1. This CDR3 has 14 residues. The V gene's germline CDR1 is SEHNR and CDR2 FQNEAQ (reference sequence). J was trimmed by 0 bases and V by 6 bases; bases with no gene match: 4.

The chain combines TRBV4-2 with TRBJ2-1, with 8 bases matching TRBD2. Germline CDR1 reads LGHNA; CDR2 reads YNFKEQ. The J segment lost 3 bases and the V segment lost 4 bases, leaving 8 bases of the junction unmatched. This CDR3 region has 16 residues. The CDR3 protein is CASSPPGSGGYNEQFF. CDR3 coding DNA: TGTGCCAGCAGCCCCCCCGGGAGCGGGGGCTACAATGAGCAGTTCTTC.

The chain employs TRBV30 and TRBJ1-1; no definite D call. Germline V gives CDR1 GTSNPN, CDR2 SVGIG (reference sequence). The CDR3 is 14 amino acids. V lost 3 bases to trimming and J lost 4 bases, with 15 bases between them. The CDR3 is CAWRKVRVGTEAFF. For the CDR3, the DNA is TGTGCCTGGAGGAAAGTCCGGGTCGGCACTGAAGCTTTCTTT.

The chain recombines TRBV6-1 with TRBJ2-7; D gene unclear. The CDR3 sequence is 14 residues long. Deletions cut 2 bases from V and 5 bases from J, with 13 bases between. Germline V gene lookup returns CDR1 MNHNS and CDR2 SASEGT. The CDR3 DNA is TGTGCCAGCAGTGAATTTTGGCAGGTTCACGAGCAGTACTTC. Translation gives CASSEFWQVHEQYF.

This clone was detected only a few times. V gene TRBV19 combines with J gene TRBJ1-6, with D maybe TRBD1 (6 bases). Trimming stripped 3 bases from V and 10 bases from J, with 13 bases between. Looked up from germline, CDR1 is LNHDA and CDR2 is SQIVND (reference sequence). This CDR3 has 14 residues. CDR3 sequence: CASSIGQGISPLHF. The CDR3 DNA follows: TGTGCCAGTAGTATCGGTCAGGGGATATCACCCCTCCACTTT. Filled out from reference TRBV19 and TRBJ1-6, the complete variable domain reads DGGITQSPKYLFRKEGQNVTLSCEQNLNHDAMYWYRQDPGQGLRLIYYSQIVNDFQKGDIAEGYSVSREKKESFPLTVTSAQKNPTAFYLCASSIGQGISPLHFGNGTRLTVT.

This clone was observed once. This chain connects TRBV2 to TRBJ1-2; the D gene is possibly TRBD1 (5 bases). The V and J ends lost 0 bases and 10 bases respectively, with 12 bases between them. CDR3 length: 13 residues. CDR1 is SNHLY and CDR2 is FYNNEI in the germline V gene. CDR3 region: CASSEAQRGTYTF. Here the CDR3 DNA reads TGTGCCAGCAGTGAAGCGCAGAGGGGTACCTACACCTTC.

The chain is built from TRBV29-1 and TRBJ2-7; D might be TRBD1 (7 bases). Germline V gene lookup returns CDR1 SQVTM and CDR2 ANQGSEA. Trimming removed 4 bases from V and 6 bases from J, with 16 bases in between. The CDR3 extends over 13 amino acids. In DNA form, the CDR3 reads TGCAGCGTTGCGGCGGGACAGCGAACCGAGCAGTACTTC. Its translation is CSVAAGQRTEQYF.

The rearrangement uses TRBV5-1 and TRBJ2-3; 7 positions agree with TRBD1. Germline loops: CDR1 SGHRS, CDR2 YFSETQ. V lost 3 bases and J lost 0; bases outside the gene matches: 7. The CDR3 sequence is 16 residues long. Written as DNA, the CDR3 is TGCGCCAGCAGCTCCCCCGACAGGGATAGCACAGATACGCAGTATTTT. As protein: CASSSPDRDSTDTQYF.

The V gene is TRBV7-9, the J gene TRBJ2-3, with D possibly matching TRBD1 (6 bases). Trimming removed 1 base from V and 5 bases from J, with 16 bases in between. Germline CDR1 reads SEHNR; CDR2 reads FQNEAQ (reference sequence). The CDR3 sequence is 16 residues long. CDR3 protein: CASSLEEGVTRDTQYF. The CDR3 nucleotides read TGTGCCAGCAGCTTAGAAGAGGGGGTAACGAGAGATACGCAGTATTTT.

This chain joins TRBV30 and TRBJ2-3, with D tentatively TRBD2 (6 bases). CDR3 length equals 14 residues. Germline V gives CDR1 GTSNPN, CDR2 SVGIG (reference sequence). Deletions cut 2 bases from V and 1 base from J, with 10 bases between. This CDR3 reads CAWSLGGGTDTQYF. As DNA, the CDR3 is TGTGCCTGGAGTTTAGGCGGGGGCACAGATACGCAGTATTTT.

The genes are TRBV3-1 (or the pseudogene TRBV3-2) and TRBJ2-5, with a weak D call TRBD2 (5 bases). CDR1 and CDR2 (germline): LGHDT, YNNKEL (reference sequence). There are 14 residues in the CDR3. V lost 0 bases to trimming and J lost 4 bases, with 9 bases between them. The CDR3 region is CASSQDRGGETQYF. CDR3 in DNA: TGTGCCAGCAGCCAAGATCGAGGAGGAGAGACCCAGTACTTC.

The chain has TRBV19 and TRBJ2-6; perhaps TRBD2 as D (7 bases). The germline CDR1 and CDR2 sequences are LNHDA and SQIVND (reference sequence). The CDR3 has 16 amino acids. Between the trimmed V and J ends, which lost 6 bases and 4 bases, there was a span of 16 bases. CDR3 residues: CASREGGGSGANVLTF. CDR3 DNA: TGTGCCAGTAGGGAGGGGGGGGGCTCCGGGGCCAACGTCCTGACTTTC.

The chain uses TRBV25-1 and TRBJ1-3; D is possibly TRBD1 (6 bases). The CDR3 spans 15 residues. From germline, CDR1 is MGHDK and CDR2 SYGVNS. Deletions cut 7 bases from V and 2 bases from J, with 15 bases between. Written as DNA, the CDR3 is TGTGCCAGCACCCTTAGCGGACAGACTGGAAACACCATATATTTT. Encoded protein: CASTLSGQTGNTIYF.

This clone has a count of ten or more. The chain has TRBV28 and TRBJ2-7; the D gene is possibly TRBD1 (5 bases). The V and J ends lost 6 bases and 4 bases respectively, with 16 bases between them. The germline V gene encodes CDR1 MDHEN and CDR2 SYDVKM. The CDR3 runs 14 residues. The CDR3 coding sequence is TGTGCCAGCAGGTACAGGAAGGACGTGTACGAGCAGTACTTC. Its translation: CASRYRKDVYEQYF.

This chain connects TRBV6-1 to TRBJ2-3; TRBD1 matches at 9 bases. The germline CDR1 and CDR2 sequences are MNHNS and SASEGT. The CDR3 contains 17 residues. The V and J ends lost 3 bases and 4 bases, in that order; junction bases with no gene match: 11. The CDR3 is CASSELFGTGPPDTQYF. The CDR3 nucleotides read TGTGCCAGCAGTGAGCTATTCGGGACAGGGCCCCCAGATACGCAGTATTTT.

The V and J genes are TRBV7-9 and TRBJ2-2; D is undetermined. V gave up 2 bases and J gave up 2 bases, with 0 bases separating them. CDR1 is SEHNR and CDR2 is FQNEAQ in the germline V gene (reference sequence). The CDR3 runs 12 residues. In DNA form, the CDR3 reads TGTGCCAGCAGCTTAAACACCGGGGAGCTGTTTTTT. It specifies CASSLNTGELFF.

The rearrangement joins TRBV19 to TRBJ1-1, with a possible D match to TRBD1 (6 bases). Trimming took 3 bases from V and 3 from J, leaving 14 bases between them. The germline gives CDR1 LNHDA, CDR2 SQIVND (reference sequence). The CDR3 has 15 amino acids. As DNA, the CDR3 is TGTGCCAGTAGTATCGGTGGAGGGGGGTACACTGAAGCTTTCTTT. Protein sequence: CASSIGGGGYTEAFF.

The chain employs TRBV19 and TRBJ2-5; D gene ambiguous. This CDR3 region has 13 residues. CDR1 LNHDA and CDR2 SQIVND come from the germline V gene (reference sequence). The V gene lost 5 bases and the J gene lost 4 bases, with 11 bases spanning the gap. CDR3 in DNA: TGTGCCAGTAGTGTGACGAGAGGAGAGACCCAGTACTTC. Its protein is CASSVTRGETQYF.

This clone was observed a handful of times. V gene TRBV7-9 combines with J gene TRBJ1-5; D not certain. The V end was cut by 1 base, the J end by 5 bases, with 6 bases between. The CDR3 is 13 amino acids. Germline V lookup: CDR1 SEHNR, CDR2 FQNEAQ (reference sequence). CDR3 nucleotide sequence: TGTGCCAGCAGCTTAGGAGAAGATCAGCCCCAGCATTTT. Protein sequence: CASSLGEDQPQHF.